One sample yielded the 21 T cell receptor beta chains listed below, sequenced in a study of identical twins. MiXCR, run by TCRdb on the 5' RACE reads, gives a single entry per CDR3 protein. The table includes roughly 290,000 distinct CDR3 sequences, more than 6.5% detected once. The sample was also reused in another study, on yellow fever vaccine responses in identical twins.

Input material: memory (CD45RO+) T cells sorted from blood. All receptors derive from a young woman in good health.

The rearrangement joins TRBV20-1 to TRBJ2-5; 8 bases match TRBD2. Trimming took 5 bases from V and 1 from J; bases not matched to a gene: 9. The CDR3 contains 15 residues. Germline V lookup: CDR1 DFQATT, CDR2 SNEGSKA (reference sequence). CDR3 nucleotide sequence: TGCAGTGCTCCCCGAGCGGGGGCCTCCCAAGAGACCCAGTACTTC. Translating it yields CSAPRAGASQETQYF.

This chain's CDR3 is CASSVVGQVTDTQYF. DNA of the CDR3: TGTGCCAGCAGTGTTGTGGGACAGGTCACAGATACGCAGTATTTT. J is TRBJ2-3 and V is TRBV2; TRBD1 matches at 8 bases. V trimming: 4 bases; J trimming: 2 bases; junction bases outside the gene matches: 5. CDR1 and CDR2 (germline): SNHLY, FYNNEI. The CDR3 spans 15 residues. The whole variable domain, filled in from reference TRBV2 and TRBJ2-3, reads EPEVTQTPSHQVTQMGQEVILRCVPISNHLYFYWYRQILGQKVEFLVSFYNNEISEKSEIFDDQFSVERPDGSNFTLKIRSTKLEDSAMYFCASSVVGQVTDTQYFGPGTRLTVL.

V gene TRBV2 combines with J gene TRBJ2-3, with TRBD2 matching over 13 bases. The CDR3 spans 18 residues. From germline, CDR1 is SNHLY and CDR2 FYNNEI. The CDR3 DNA reads as TGTACCTGCAGTAAGACTAGCGGGGGGCTCTCTAGCACAGATACGCAGTATTTT. Its protein is CTCSKTSGGLSSTDTQYF.

About this clonotype itself: This may come from a read error, since a much larger clone is one base off. The chain is built from TRBV15 and TRBJ1-4; the D is unclear. Deletions cut 1 base from V and 5 bases from J, with 14 bases between. This CDR3 has 16 amino acids. CDR1 and CDR2 from the germline V gene are LNHNV and YYDKDF (reference sequence). The CDR3 region is CATSRGLGFLNEKLFF. In DNA form, the CDR3 reads TGTGCCACCAGCAGAGGACTGGGGTTTTTGAATGAAAAACTGTTTTTT.

The chain links TRBV5-1 to TRBJ2-1, with 13 positions matching TRBD2. The length of the CDR3 is 18 residues. Trimming at V came to 4 bases and at J to 6 bases, leaving 13 bases not matched to a gene. Germline V lookup: CDR1 SGHRS, CDR2 YFSETQ. The CDR3 region has the DNA TGCGCCAGCAGCCATGGGACTAGCGGGGCGCCAGGCTTCAATGAGCAGTTCTTC. It codes for CASSHGTSGAPGFNEQFF.

This clonotype was found many times. The chain links TRBV12-3 or TRBV12-4 to TRBJ2-4, with D perhaps being TRBD1 or TRBD2 (5 bases each). V gave up 3 bases and J gave up 3 bases, with 15 bases separating them. This CDR3 contains 16 residues. This chain's CDR3 is CASSLGDLIIKNIQYF. The CDR3 DNA sequence: TGTGCCAGCAGTTTGGGGGACCTAATCATCAAAAACATTCAGTACTTC.

This clonotype appeared many times. The chain carries TRBV6-4 and TRBJ2-3; TRBD2 matches 11 bases. This CDR3 region has 15 residues. J gave up 3 bases and V 5 bases, and 4 bases lay outside the gene matches. Germline V gene lookup returns CDR1 MRHNA and CDR2 SNTAGT. The chain's CDR3 is CASSQTSGGTDTQYF. The CDR3 DNA reads TGTGCCAGCAGTCAAACTAGCGGGGGTACAGATACGCAGTATTTT.

This clonotype was counted a few times. The rearrangement joins TRBV4-1 to TRBJ2-7, with D possibly matching TRBD2 (6 bases). V lost 0 bases, J lost 0 bases, and 12 bases lay in between. This CDR3 contains 16 residues. CDR1 MGHRA and CDR2 YSYEKL come from the germline V gene. CDR3 in amino acids: CASSQEPGTDSYEQYV. As DNA, the CDR3 is TGCGCCAGCAGCCAAGAACCGGGGACTGACTCCTACGAGCAGTACGTC.

The CDR3 nucleotides are TGCAGTGCTTGGGATGCGGGCATTCAGTACTTC. As protein: CSAWDAGIQYF. The chain employs TRBV20-1 and TRBJ2-4; a possible D gene is TRBD2 (5 bases). The CDR3 totals 11 residues. Germline V gene sequence: CDR1 DFQATT, CDR2 SNEGSKA (reference sequence). V dropped 5 bases and J dropped 9 bases, with 11 bases sitting between them.

This clonotype was detected many times. The chain recombines TRBV20-1 with TRBJ2-5, with D maybe TRBD2 (5 bases). The CDR3 covers 13 residues. Deletions cut 2 bases from V and 5 bases from J, with 12 bases between. Germline V CDR1 and CDR2: DFQATT, SNEGSKA (reference sequence). The CDR3 DNA is TGCAGTGCTAGACCGGGGTTCGTGGAGACCCAGTACTTC. This sequence encodes CSARPGFVETQYF.

The sample holds many counts of this clonotype. The chain combines TRBV5-1 with TRBJ1-1; TRBD1 agrees at 9 bases. Germline V gene data show CDR1 as SGHRS and CDR2 as YFSETQ. The CDR3 contains 16 residues. J gave up 1 base and V 4 bases, and 8 bases lay outside the gene matches. The CDR3: CASSGGTGRWNTEAFF. The DNA for the CDR3 is TGCGCCAGCAGCGGCGGGACAGGGAGGTGGAACACTGAAGCTTTCTTT.

The sample holds many counts of this clonotype. V usage is TRBV24-1 and J usage is TRBJ2-1; 10 bases match TRBD2. Per germline, CDR1 KGHDR and CDR2 SFDVKD. The CDR3 has 16 amino acids. V was clipped by 1 base and J by 7 bases; unmatched bases: 6. The DNA for the CDR3 is TGTGCCACCAGTGATTTTAGGCTAGCGGGAGTGAATGAGCAGTTCTTC. Translation gives CATSDFRLAGVNEQFF.

This clonotype was seen many times. The gene calls are TRBV12-3 or TRBV12-4 and TRBJ1-5; the D is unclear. This CDR3 spans 13 amino acids. Trimming left V 1 base short and J 6 bases short, with 7 bases between. CDR3 loop: CASSLEATQPQHF. For the CDR3, the DNA is TGTGCCAGCAGTTTAGAGGCCACTCAGCCCCAGCATTTT.

CDR3 in amino acids: CASSSTASRAETQYF. Written as DNA, the CDR3 is TGTGCCAGCAGTTCCACCGCTTCCAGGGCAGAGACCCAGTACTTC. The genes are TRBV27 and TRBJ2-5, with a possible D match to TRBD1 (5 bases). Germline CDR1 MNHEY, CDR2 SMNVEV (reference sequence). V lost 4 bases to trimming and J lost 4 bases, with 16 bases between them. The CDR3 is made up of 15 amino acids.

The V gene is TRBV24-1, the J gene TRBJ1-2, with 7 bases identical to TRBD1. V gave up 6 bases and J gave up 4 bases; unmatched junction bases: 4. CDR1 and CDR2 (germline): KGHDR, SFDVKD. The CDR3 consists of 13 residues. The CDR3 nucleotides are TGTGCCACCAGTCTCCAGGGGGGCTATGGCTACACCTTC. It yields the protein CATSLQGGYGYTF.

There are a few counts of this clonotype. This chain joins TRBV29-1 and TRBJ2-5; D is uncertain. Germline CDR1 SQVTM, CDR2 ANQGSEA. The CDR3 length is 10 residues. Between the trimmed V and J ends, which lost 5 bases and 3 bases, there was a span of 4 bases. The CDR3: CSVREETQYF. CDR3 coding DNA: TGCAGCGTTAGGGAAGAGACCCAGTACTTC.

This clonotype was picked up many times. The chain joins TRBV12-3 or TRBV12-4 to TRBJ2-1; 12 nucleotides agree with TRBD1. V was pared by 6 bases and J by 7 bases, with 13 bases of the junction left unmatched. The CDR3 covers 17 residues. The CDR3 region is CASRIGPGQGAMNEQFF. In DNA, the CDR3 is TGTGCCAGCAGAATCGGACCGGGACAGGGGGCTATGAATGAGCAGTTCTTC.

This clonotype was seen many times. The J gene is TRBJ1-1, the V gene TRBV29-1; D is possibly TRBD1 (5 bases). This CDR3 is built from 12 residues. CDR1 and CDR2 (germline): SQVTM, ANQGSEA. Trimming removed 0 bases at V and 8 bases at J, with 10 bases between. The CDR3 protein is CSVEDPTAEAFF. CDR3 nucleotides: TGCAGCGTTGAAGATCCGACAGCCGAAGCTTTCTTT.

This clonotype has just a few counts. CDR3 sequence (DNA): TGTGCCAGCAGCCAAGACAATATCCACGAGCAGTACTTC. Its translation is CASSQDNIHEQYF. The chain recombines TRBV7-3 with TRBJ2-7; D call uncertain. CDR3 size: 13 residues. V was cut by 5 bases and J by 5 bases, with 13 bases left in between. Germline V lookup: CDR1 SGHTA, CDR2 FQGTGA. Full variable domain (outside the CDR3, taken from reference TRBV7-3 and TRBJ2-7): GAGVSQTPSNKVTEKGKYVELRCDPISGHTALYWYRQSLGQGPEFLIYFQGTGAADDSGLPNDRFFAVRPEGSVSTLKIQRTERGDSAVYLCASSQDNIHEQYFGPGTRLTVT.

This chain joins TRBV20-1 and TRBJ2-3; 9 bases map to TRBD2. The CDR3 has 13 amino acids. V lost 7 bases and J lost 3; bases outside the gene matches: 5. Germline loops: CDR1 DFQATT, CDR2 SNEGSKA (reference sequence). CDR3 coding DNA: TGCAGTGGTGGCGGGAGGGGAACAGATACGCAGTATTTT. Residues: CSGGGRGTDTQYF.

This clonotype showed up just a few times. The chain recombines TRBV10-3 with TRBJ2-1; 8 bases line up with TRBD2. Looked up from germline, CDR1 is ENHRY and CDR2 is SYGVKD. After removal of 10 bases from V and 5 bases from J, the junction contained 13 bases not matched to a gene. The CDR3 consists of 15 residues. CDR3 amino acids: CATKPEERENNEQFF. CDR3 coding DNA: TGTGCCACTAAGCCTGAGGAGCGGGAGAACAATGAGCAGTTCTTC.